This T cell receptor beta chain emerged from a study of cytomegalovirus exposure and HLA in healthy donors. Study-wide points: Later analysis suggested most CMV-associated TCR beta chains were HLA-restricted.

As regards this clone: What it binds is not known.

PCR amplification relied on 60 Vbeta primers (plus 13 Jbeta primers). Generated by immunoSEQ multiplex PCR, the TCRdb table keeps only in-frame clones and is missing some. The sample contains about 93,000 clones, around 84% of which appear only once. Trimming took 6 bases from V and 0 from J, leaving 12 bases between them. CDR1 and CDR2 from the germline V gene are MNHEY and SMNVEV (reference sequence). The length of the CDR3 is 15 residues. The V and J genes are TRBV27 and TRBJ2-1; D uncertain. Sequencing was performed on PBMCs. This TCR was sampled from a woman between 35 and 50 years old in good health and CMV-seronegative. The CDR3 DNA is TGTGCCAGCAGCAAAGGTCTAGTCTCCTACAATGAGCAGTTCTTC. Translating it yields CASSKGLVSYNEQFF.